These 16 T cell receptor beta chains were sequenced from one sample in a study of CD8 T cells in ankylosing spondylitis. Findings of the study overall: What seemed typical of ankylosing spondylitis blood was a TCR beta motif built from several highly homologous variants.

For these TCRs, the target antigens are not known. Each CDR3 protein is one row after TCRdb ran MiXCR on the 5' RACE reads. The repertoire holds hundreds of thousands of distinct CDR3 sequences, approximately 12% seen once, with roughly 0.51% in the top ten. Sequencing used blood, either unsorted or a sorted T cell fraction (not recorded which). These receptors were taken from a male donor with ankylosing spondylitis.

In its sample, this clonotype was seen a few times. The chain couples TRBV7-2 to TRBJ2-3; D is undetermined. Trimming removed 0 bases at V and 0 bases at J, with 4 bases between. The germline V gene encodes CDR1 SGHTA and CDR2 FQGNSA. This CDR3 contains 14 residues. CDR3 DNA: TGTGCCAGCAGCTTAGCTTGGAGCACAGATACGCAGTATTTT. Translation: CASSLAWSTDTQYF.

There are a few counts of this clonotype. V usage is TRBV5-1 and J usage is TRBJ2-3; TRBD2 agrees at 12 bases. The J segment lost 1 base and the V segment lost 4 bases, leaving 19 bases of the junction unmatched. The CDR3 has 21 amino acids. Per germline, CDR1 SGHRS and CDR2 YFSETQ. The CDR3: CASSPTVASGRGRMGTDTQYF. For the CDR3, the DNA is TGCGCCAGCAGCCCAACCGTTGCTAGCGGGAGGGGACGAATGGGCACAGATACGCAGTATTTT.

This clonotype came up many times. This rearrangement joins TRBV6-6 to TRBJ1-6; D uncertain. This CDR3 has 12 residues. V was pared by 2 bases and J by 8 bases, with 4 bases between. Looked up from germline, CDR1 is MNHNY and CDR2 is SVGAGI (reference sequence). The CDR3 loop reads CASSYGDSPLHF. The CDR3 DNA reads TGTGCCAGCAGTTACGGGGATTCACCCCTCCACTTT.

This sequence joins TRBV20-1 and TRBJ2-7, with 9 bases matching TRBD1. Germline lookup yields CDR1 DFQATT and CDR2 SNEGSKA (reference sequence). The CDR3 length is 13 residues. V lost 3 bases and J lost 2; bases outside the gene matches: 2. CDR3 coding DNA: TGCAGTGCTAGTTGGACAGGGGCCTACGAGCAGTACTTC. Protein: CSASWTGAYEQYF.

This clonotype was observed many times. The chain is built from TRBV20-1 and TRBJ1-4; D uncertain. With 0 bases removed from V and 3 bases from J, the gap between germline ends came to 14 bases. CDR3 length equals 16 residues. Per the germline V gene, CDR1 is DFQATT and CDR2 is SNEGSKA (reference sequence). This CDR3 is CSARDLRRAANEKLFF. CDR3 bases: TGCAGTGCTAGAGATCTAAGAAGGGCAGCTAATGAAAAACTGTTTTTT.

The table lists this clonotype with many counts. The CDR3 coding sequence is TGTGCCATCAGTGAGTTTCGGACAACAGCTAACTATGGCTACACCTTC. Translation: CAISEFRTTANYGYTF. The chain couples TRBV10-3 to TRBJ1-2; tentative D call: TRBD1 (5 bases). This CDR3 has 16 residues. CDR1 is ENHRY, CDR2 SYGVKD, per germline. Between the trimmed V and J ends, which lost 1 base and 0 bases, there was a span of 12 bases.

This clonotype was seen only a few times. The chain recombines TRBV28 with TRBJ2-7; 7 bases are shared with TRBD1. CDR1 is MDHEN, CDR2 SYDVKM, per germline. J was trimmed by 4 bases and V by 8 bases; bases with no gene match: 11. The CDR3 has 14 residues. In DNA form, the CDR3 reads TGTGCCAGCGGAGCCGGGACAGTTTTATACGAGCAGTACTTC. The encoded protein is CASGAGTVLYEQYF. The whole variable domain, filled in from reference TRBV28 and TRBJ2-7, reads DVKVTQSSRYLVKRTGEKVFLECVQDMDHENMFWYRQDPGLGLRLIYFSYDVKMKEKGDIPEGYSVSREKKERFSLILESASTNQTSMYLCASGAGTVLYEQYFGPGTRLTVT.

Ten or more counts support this clonotype. The chain couples TRBV6-2 or TRBV6-3 to TRBJ2-7; a weak D match, TRBD2 (6 bases). Germline CDR1 and CDR2: MNHEY and SVGEGT. The CDR3 is made up of 14 amino acids. The V gene lost 5 bases and the J gene lost 3 bases, with 14 bases spanning the gap. The CDR3 reads CASSAGGRNYEQYF. In DNA form, the CDR3 reads TGTGCCAGCAGTGCAGGAGGGCGCAACTACGAGCAGTACTTC.

This chain connects TRBV20-1 to TRBJ2-7; possibly TRBD2 for D (6 bases). This CDR3 spans 15 amino acids. Germline V gene data show CDR1 as DFQATT and CDR2 as SNEGSKA (reference sequence). The V end was cut by 0 bases, the J end by 2 bases, with 14 bases between. CDR3 in amino acids: CSARDQTSLAYEQYF. CDR3 DNA sequence: TGCAGTGCTAGAGATCAAACTAGCTTGGCCTACGAGCAGTACTTC.

This clonotype was detected a few times. This sequence joins TRBV20-1 and TRBJ2-3, with a weak D call TRBD2 (7 bases). The germline CDR1 and CDR2 sequences are DFQATT and SNEGSKA (reference sequence). The CDR3 sequence is 16 residues long. Trimming stripped 3 bases from V and 3 bases from J, with 19 bases between. The CDR3 DNA is TGCAGTGCTAGTGGCGTTTGGGGGGGGGCAACAGATACGCAGTATTTT. It specifies CSASGVWGGATDTQYF.

The table lists this clonotype with many counts. This chain's CDR3 is CSARPASEFSQETQYF. CDR3 DNA sequence: TGCAGTGCTCGCCCGGCGTCCGAATTTTCCCAAGAGACCCAGTACTTC. The chain is built from TRBV20-1 and TRBJ2-5; D gene uncertain. This CDR3 has 16 amino acids. V lost 5 bases and J 1 base, leaving 20 bases between the germline ends. Germline V gene sequence: CDR1 DFQATT, CDR2 SNEGSKA (reference sequence).

This clonotype was detected only a few times. The chain uses TRBV3-1 and TRBJ2-7; maybe TRBD2 (5 bases). Trimming removed 1 base at V and 4 bases at J, with 14 bases between. The CDR3 is 15 amino acids. The germline gives CDR1 LGHDT, CDR2 YNNKEL (reference sequence). CDR3 DNA sequence: TGTGCCAGCAGCCAAGGGGCAGGAGGATGGTACGAGCAGTACTTC. Its translation: CASSQGAGGWYEQYF.

To note about this clonotype: Relative to the germline gene, one junction end is altered; a read error may explain this. The rearrangement links TRBV6-4 to TRBJ2-3, with D unclear. The CDR3 contains 14 residues. Germline assignment: CDR1 MRHNA and CDR2 SNTAGT. This chain's CDR3 is CANSFDGFTDTQYF. The CDR3 region has the DNA TGTGCCAACAGTTTCGACGGGTTCACAGATACGCAGTATTTT.

This clonotype showed up many times. The chain recombines TRBV10-3 with TRBJ1-1, with a weak D call TRBD1 (6 bases). Per germline, CDR1 ENHRY and CDR2 SYGVKD. The CDR3 covers 12 residues. Trimming took 6 bases from V and 7 from J, leaving 12 bases between them. CDR3 protein: CAISPQGVEAFF. The CDR3 nucleotides are TGTGCCATCAGCCCACAGGGAGTTGAAGCTTTCTTT.

This clonotype was seen a few times. The DNA of the CDR3 is TGTGCCAGCAGCCTCGTTGTGACTGAAGCTTTCTTT. Translation: CASSLVVTEAFF. The rearrangement links TRBV7-9 to TRBJ1-1; D is undetermined. This CDR3 contains 12 residues. The germline V gene encodes CDR1 SEHNR and CDR2 FQNEAQ (reference sequence). Trimming pared 5 bases from V and 5 bases from J, leaving 9 bases between.

The chain joins TRBV28 to TRBJ2-7; 7 nucleotides match TRBD1. The germline gives CDR1 MDHEN, CDR2 SYDVKM. This CDR3 spans 18 amino acids. J lost 2 bases, V lost 4 bases, and 17 bases had no gene match. CDR3 sequence reads: CASSSFRGLRDSPYEQYF. In DNA form, the CDR3 reads TGTGCCAGCAGTTCCTTTAGGGGATTAAGGGACAGCCCCTACGAGCAGTACTTC.